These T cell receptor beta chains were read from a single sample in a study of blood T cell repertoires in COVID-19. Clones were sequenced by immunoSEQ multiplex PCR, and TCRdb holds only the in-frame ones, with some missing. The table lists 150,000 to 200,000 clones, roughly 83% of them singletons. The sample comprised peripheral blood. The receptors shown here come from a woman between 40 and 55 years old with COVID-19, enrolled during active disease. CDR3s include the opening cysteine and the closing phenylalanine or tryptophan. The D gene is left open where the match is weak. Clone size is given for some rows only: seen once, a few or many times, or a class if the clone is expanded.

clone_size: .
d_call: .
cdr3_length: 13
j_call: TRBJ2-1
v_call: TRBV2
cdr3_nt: TGTGCCAGCAGGGACATGTCCTACAATGAGCAGTTCTTC
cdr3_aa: CASRDMSYNEQFF

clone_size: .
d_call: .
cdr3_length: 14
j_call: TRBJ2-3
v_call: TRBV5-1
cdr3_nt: TGCGCCAGCAGCGCGCGGGATAGCACAGATACGCAGTATTTT
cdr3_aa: CASSARDSTDTQYF

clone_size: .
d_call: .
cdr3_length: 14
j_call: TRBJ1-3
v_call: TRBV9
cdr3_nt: TGTGCCAGCAGCGTAGCCCGCTCTGGAAACACCATATATTTT
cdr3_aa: CASSVARSGNTIYF

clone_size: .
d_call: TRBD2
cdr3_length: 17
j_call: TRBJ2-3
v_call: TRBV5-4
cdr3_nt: TGTGCCAGCAGCTTGAAAGTTGGCGGGGGGGGGACAGATACGCAGTATTTT
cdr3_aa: CASSLKVGGGGTDTQYF

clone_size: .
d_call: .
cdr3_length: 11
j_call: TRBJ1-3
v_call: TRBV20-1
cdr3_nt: TGCAGCACGGGCTCTGGAAACACCATATATTTT
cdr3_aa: CSTGSGNTIYF

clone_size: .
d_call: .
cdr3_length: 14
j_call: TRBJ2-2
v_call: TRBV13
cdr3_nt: TGTGCCAGCAGCCCACGACTAGACACCGGGGAGCTGTTTTTT
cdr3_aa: CASSPRLDTGELFF

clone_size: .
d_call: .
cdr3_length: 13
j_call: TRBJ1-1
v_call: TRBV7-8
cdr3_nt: TGTGCCAGCAGCTCCGGACGGGATTATAAAGCTTTCTTT
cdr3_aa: CASSSGRDYKAFF

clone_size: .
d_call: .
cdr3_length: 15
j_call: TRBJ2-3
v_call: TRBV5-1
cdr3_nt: TGCGCCAGCAGCTCGGGGGAAGCAAGCACAGATACGCAGTATTTT
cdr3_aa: CASSSGEASTDTQYF

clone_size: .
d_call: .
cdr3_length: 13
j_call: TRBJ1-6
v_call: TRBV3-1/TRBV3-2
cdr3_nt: TGTGCCAGCAGCAACAGTATTAATTCACCCCTCCACTTT
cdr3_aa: CASSNSINSPLHF

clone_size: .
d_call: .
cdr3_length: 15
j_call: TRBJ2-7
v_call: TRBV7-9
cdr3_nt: TGTGCCAGCAGCTTAATCCAGAGGCCGGCGGACGAGCAGTACTTC
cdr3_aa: CASSLIQRPADEQYF

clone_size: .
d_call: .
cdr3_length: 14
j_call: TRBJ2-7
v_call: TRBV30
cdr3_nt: TGTGCCTGGAGTGTTGGCGGGGTAGTCTACGAGCAGTACTTC
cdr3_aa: CAWSVGGVVYEQYF

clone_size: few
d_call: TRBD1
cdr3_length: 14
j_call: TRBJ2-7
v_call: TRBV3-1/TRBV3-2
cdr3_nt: TGTGCCAGCAGCCAAGGACAGGGCCCATACGAGCAGTACTTC
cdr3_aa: CASSQGQGPYEQYF

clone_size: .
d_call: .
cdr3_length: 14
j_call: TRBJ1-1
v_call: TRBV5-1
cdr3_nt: TGCGCCAGCAGCTTGACAGAGGGAGGCACTGAAGCTTTCTTT
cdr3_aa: CASSLTEGGTEAFF

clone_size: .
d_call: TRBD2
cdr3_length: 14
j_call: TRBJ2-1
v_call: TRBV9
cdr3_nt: TGTGCCAGCAACCCGGGACTAGCGTACAATGAGCAGTTCTTC
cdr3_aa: CASNPGLAYNEQFF

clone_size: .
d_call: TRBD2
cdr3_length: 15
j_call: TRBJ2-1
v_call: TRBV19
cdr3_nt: TGTGCCAGTAGTATAGCTCTAGCGGCCTACAATGAGCAGTTCTTC
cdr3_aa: CASSIALAAYNEQFF

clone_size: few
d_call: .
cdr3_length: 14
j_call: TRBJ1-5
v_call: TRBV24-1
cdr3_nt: TGTGCCACCAGTGATGGGACATCCGATCAGCCCCAGCATTTT
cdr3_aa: CATSDGTSDQPQHF

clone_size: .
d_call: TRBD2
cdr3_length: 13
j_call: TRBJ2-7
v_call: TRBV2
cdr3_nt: TGTGCCACCGGGGAGGGTCAGATCTACGAGCAGTACTTC
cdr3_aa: CATGEGQIYEQYF

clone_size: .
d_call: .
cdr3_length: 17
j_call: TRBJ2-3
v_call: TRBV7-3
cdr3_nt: TGTGCCAGCAGCTTAACCGGTGGAGATTTAGGAGCAGATACGCAGTATTTT
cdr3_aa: CASSLTGGDLGADTQYF

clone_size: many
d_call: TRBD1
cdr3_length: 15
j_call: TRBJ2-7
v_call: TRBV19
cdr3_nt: TGTGCCAGTAGGGCAGGACAGGGGGCGAGCCACGAGCAGTACTTC
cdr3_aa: CASRAGQGASHEQYF

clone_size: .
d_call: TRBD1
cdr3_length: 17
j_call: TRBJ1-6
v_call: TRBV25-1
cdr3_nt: TGTGCCAGCAGTGGGGAGGGATGGACAGGGGGAAACTCACCCCTCCACTTT
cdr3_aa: CASSGEGWTGGNSPLHF

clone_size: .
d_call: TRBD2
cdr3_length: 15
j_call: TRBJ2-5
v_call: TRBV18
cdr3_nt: TGTGCCAGCTCACGGACTAGCGGGTACCAAGAGACCCAGTACTTC
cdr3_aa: CASSRTSGYQETQYF

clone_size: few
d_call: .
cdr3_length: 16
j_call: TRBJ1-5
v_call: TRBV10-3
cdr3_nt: TGTGCCATCAGTGAGTCCGAGAGGTTTAGCAATCAGCCCCAGCATTTT
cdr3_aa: CAISESERFSNQPQHF

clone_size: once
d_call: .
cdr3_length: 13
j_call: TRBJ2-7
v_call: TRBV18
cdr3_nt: TGTGCCAGCTCACCCGGTGAGACCAGGGGTGAGTACTTC
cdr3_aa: CASSPGETRGEYF

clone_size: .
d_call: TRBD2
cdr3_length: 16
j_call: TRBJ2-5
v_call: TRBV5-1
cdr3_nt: TGCGCCAGCAGCTTGGTCCTAGCGGGGGGCCAAGAGACCCAGTACTTC
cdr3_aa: CASSLVLAGGQETQYF

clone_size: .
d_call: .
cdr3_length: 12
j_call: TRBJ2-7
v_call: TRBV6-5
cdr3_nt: TGTGCCAGCAGTTACTCGAGTACCGAGCAGTACTTC
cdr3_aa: CASSYSSTEQYF

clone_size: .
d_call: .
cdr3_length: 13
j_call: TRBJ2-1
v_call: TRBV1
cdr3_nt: TGCACCAGTTCCGAGGGACTAGCGAATGAGCAGTTCTTC
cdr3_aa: CTSSEGLANEQFF

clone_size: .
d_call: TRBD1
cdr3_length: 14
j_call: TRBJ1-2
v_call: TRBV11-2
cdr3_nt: TGTGCCAGCAGACTTTATGGACAGGGGTATGGCTACACCTTC
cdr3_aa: CASRLYGQGYGYTF

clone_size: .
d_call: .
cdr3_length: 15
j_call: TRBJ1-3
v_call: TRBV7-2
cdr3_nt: TGTGCCAGCAGCCCAGGGGCATACTCTGGAAACACCATATATTTT
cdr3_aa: CASSPGAYSGNTIYF

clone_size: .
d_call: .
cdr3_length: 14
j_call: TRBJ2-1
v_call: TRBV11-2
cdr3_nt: TGTGCCAGCAGCTTAGATCCCCAGCGTCGTAAGCAGTTCTTC
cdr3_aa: CASSLDPQRRKQFF

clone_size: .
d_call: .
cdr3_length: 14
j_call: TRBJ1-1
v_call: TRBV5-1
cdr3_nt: TGCGCCAGCAGCCCCCAGGGAGGCCACACTGAAGCTTTCTTT
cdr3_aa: CASSPQGGHTEAFF

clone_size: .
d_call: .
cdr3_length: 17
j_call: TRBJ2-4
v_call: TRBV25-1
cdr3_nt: TGTGCCAGCAGTGCAAACAGGCCCCAGGCGGCCAAAAACATTCAGTACTTC
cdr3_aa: CASSANRPQAAKNIQYF

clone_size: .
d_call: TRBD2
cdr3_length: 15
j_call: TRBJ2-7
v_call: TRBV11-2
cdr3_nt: TGTGCCAGCAGCTTGGAGCGGGGGGCATCCTACGAGCAGTACTTC
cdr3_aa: CASSLERGASYEQYF

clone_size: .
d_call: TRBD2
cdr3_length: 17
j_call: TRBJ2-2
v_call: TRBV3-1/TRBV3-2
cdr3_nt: TGTGCCAGCAGCAAAGAGGCACTAGCGGGAGTCACCGGGGAGCTGTTTTTT
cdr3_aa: CASSKEALAGVTGELFF

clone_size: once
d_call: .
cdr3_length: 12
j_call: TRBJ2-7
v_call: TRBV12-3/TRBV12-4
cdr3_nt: TGTGCCAGCAGCTTTACTAGCAACGAGCAGTACTTC
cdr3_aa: CASSFTSNEQYF

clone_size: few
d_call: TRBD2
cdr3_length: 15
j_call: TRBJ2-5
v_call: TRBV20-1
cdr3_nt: TGCAGTGCTAGTCCCGGGGGGGCCTTTCAAGAGACCCAGTACTTC
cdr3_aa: CSASPGGAFQETQYF

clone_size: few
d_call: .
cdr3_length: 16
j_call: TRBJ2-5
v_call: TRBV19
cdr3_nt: TGTGCCAGTGCCGCCCAGGGGGGACCCCTAGGGGAGACCCAGTACTTC
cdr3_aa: CASAAQGGPLGETQYF

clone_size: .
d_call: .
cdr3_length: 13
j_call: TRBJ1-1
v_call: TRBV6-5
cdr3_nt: TGTGCCAGCAGTCTACAGACGAACACTGAAGCTTTCTTT
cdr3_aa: CASSLQTNTEAFF

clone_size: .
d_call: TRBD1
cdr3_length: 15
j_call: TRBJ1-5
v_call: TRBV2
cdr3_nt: TGTGCCAGCAGTGTAGGTGGACAGGTGGGTCAGCCCCAGCATTTT
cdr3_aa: CASSVGGQVGQPQHF

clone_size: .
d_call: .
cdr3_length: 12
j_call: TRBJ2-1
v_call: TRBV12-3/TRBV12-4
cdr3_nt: TGTGCCAGCACAGGAGGGGGCGATGAGCAGTTCTTC
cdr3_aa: CASTGGGDEQFF

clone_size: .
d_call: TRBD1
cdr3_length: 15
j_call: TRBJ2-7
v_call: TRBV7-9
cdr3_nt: TGTGCCAGCAGCGGCCGGGACAGGGCCTTTTACGAGCAGTACTTC
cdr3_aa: CASSGRDRAFYEQYF

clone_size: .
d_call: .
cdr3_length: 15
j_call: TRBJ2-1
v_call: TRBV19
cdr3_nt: TGTGCCAGTAGTATTCGGAGGGCGGTGAACAATGAGCAGTTCTTC
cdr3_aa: CASSIRRAVNNEQFF

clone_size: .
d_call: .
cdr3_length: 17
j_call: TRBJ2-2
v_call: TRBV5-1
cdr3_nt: TGCGCCAGCAGTATGGATGGGGCCCTGGGGCACACCGGGGAGCTGTTTTTT
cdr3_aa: CASSMDGALGHTGELFF

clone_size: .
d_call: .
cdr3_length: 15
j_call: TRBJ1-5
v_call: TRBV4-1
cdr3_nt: TGCGCCAGCAGCCAAGCGGTCTATAGCAATCAGCCCCAGCATTTT
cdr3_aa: CASSQAVYSNQPQHF

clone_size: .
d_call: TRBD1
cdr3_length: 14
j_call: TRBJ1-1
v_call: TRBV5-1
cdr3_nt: TGCGCCAGCAGCTGGGGACAGCTGAACACTGAAGCTTTCTTT
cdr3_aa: CASSWGQLNTEAFF

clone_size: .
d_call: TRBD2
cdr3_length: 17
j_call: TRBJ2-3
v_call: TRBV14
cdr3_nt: TGTGCCAGCAGCCCTCGAGTTGGAGCGGGAGGGACGGATACGCAGTATTTT
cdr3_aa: CASSPRVGAGGTDTQYF

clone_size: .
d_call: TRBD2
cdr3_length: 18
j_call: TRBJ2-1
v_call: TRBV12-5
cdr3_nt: TGTGCTAGTGGTTTGGTACGGGTCGGGAGGGCCCGCGACAATGAGCAGTTCTTC
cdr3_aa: CASGLVRVGRARDNEQFF

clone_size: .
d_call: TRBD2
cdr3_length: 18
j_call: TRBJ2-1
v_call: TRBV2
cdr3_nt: TGTGCCAGCAGTGAACCCGCTAGCGGGAGTGGCTCCTACAATGAGCAGTTCTTC
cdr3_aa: CASSEPASGSGSYNEQFF

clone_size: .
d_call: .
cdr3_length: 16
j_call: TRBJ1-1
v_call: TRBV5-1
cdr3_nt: TGCGCCAGCAGCCCGGGCCCAGGGGACGGGGACACTGAAGCTTTCTTT
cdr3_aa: CASSPGPGDGDTEAFF